This entry describes one T cell receptor beta chain. RNA transcripts were the template for amplifying TCR beta CDR3 regions. Researchers ran a first-round RT-PCR on the TCR CDR3 using the HTBI primer set. TCRdb used MiXCR to reprocess the multiplex PCR reads, holding one entry per CDR3 protein. The sample carries a few hundred thousand distinct CDR3 sequences, roughly 13% recorded once. The entry originates in a study of T cells in Graves' hyperthyroidism and ophthalmopathy. V dropped 0 bases and J dropped 8 bases, with 9 bases sitting between them. The CDR3 spans 14 residues. CDR1 and CDR2 from the germline V gene are SGHRS and YFSETQ.

The chain has TRBV5-1 and TRBJ1-6, with D perhaps TRBD1 (6 bases). Material: blood. This sequence originates from a woman aged 40 to 55 with Graves' ophthalmopathy. The CDR3 DNA reads as TGCGCCAGCAGCTTGGGGACAGAGCATTCACCCCTCCACTTT. Protein product: CASSLGTEHSPLHF.